This entry is about one T cell receptor beta chain. This sample is part of a study of control samples from healthy donors and cancer patients. The repertoire was sequenced with immunoSEQ multiplex PCR; TCRdb's copy has only in-frame clones and lacks some. In the table there are 100,000 to 150,000 clones, about 90% of which are singletons. With 3 bases removed from V and 2 bases from J, the gap between germline ends came to 10 bases. Germline V CDR1 and CDR2: DFQATT, SNEGSKA (reference sequence). CDR3 size: 13 residues. The V and J genes are TRBV20-1 and TRBJ1-2; D is ambiguous. The sample was blood. This TCR was sampled from a woman aged 45-59 years in good health. DNA of the CDR3: TGCAGTGCTAGTAATCCGGCGAACTATGGCTACACCTTC. Its protein is CSASNPANYGYTF.